A single sample is the source of the 26 T cell receptor beta chains below, sequenced in a study of cytomegalovirus exposure and HLA in healthy donors. PCR primers comprised 60 Vbeta and 13 Jbeta primers. Profiling relied on immunoSEQ multiplex PCR, and the TCRdb table lists in-frame clones only, not all of them. This table has roughly 150,000 clones, 85% appearing once. The specimen sequenced was PBMCs. The receptors originated from a man younger than 45 in good health and CMV-seropositive.

Comments on this clone: At one end, the junction sequence differs from germline, possibly due to a read error. The rearrangement uses TRBV7-9 and TRBJ2-1; 16 bases agree with TRBD2. Germline V gene lookup returns CDR1 SEHNR and CDR2 FQNEAQ (reference sequence). This CDR3 has 18 amino acids. The CDR3 loop is CSSSPGTSGRGSYNEQFF. Written as DNA, the CDR3 is TGTTCCAGCAGCCCCGGGACTAGCGGGAGGGGGTCCTACAATGAGCAGTTCTTC.

The gene calls are TRBV27 and TRBJ1-6; 7 nucleotides match TRBD1. Germline lookup yields CDR1 MNHEY and CDR2 SMNVEV (reference sequence). Losses at the gene ends were 2 bases for V and 8 bases for J; bases not matched to a gene: 6. This CDR3 region has 15 residues. In nucleotides, the CDR3 is TGTGCCAGCAGTTTAAGTAGGGGGCGGCATTCACCCCTCCACTTT. This sequence encodes CASSLSRGRHSPLHF.

The V and J genes are TRBV2 and TRBJ2-5; 9 bases are a match to TRBD1. The CDR3 has 16 residues. Trimming at V came to 6 bases and at J to 1 base, leaving 9 bases not matched to a gene. Germline loops: CDR1 SNHLY, CDR2 FYNNEI. This chain's CDR3 is CASSYRGRDFQETQYF. CDR3 bases: TGTGCCAGCAGCTACAGGGGGCGAGATTTCCAAGAGACCCAGTACTTC.

V is TRBV6-6 and J is TRBJ1-2; possible D gene TRBD1, 5 bases. CDR1 is MNHNY, CDR2 SVGAGI, per germline (reference sequence). This CDR3 has 10 residues. V was trimmed by 2 bases and J by 14 bases, leaving 9 bases between them. Here the CDR3 reads CASSYGARTF. CDR3 DNA: TGTGCCAGCAGTTACGGGGCGAGAACCTTC.

CDR3 residues: CAWSVLAGEVGELFF. Here the CDR3 DNA reads TGTGCCTGGAGTGTACTAGCGGGAGAGGTCGGGGAGCTGTTTTTT. The J gene is TRBJ2-2, the V gene TRBV30; 11 bases line up with TRBD2. The CDR3 is 15 amino acids. V shed 0 bases, J shed 7 bases, and the junction held 4 bases outside the gene matches. Looked up from germline, CDR1 is GTSNPN and CDR2 is SVGIG (reference sequence). Filled out from reference TRBV30 and TRBJ2-2, the complete variable domain reads SQTIHQWPATLVQPVGSPLSLECTVEGTSNPNLYWYRQAAGRGLQLLFYSVGIGQISSEVPQNLSASRPQDRQFILSSKKLLLSDSGFYLCAWSVLAGEVGELFFGEGSRLTVL.

As for this clone: Mismatch with germline at one junction end may stem from a read error. The chain couples TRBV7-9 to TRBJ2-1, with no clear D. The germline V gene encodes CDR1 SEHNR and CDR2 FQNEAQ (reference sequence). CDR3 length equals 12 residues. CDR3 sequence reads: CSSSLGGNEQFF. For the CDR3, the DNA is TGTTCCAGCAGCTTAGGCGGCAATGAGCAGTTCTTC. The full variable domain, its missing parts supplied by reference TRBV7-9 and TRBJ2-1, is DTGVSQNPRHKITKRGQNVTFRCDPISEHNRLYWYRQTLGQGPEFLTYFQNEAQLEKSRLLSDRFSAERPKGSFSTLEIQRTEQGDSAMYLCSSSLGGNEQFFGPGTRLTVL.

This rearrangement joins TRBV4-3 to TRBJ2-1; tentatively, D is TRBD2 (6 bases). Germline CDR1 is LGHNA and CDR2 is YSLEER. The CDR3 loop spans 15 amino acids. V was cut by 1 base and J by 7 bases, with 14 bases left in between. The CDR3 protein is CASSQVGSGWNEQFF. The CDR3 nucleotides read TGCGCCAGCAGCCAAGTCGGTAGCGGATGGAATGAGCAGTTCTTC.

V and J are TRBV4-2 and TRBJ1-5; 8 nucleotides line up with TRBD1. J lost 6 bases, V lost 0 bases, and 22 bases had no gene match. From germline, CDR1 is LGHNA and CDR2 YNFKEQ. The CDR3 loop spans 21 amino acids. CDR3 DNA: TGTGCCAGCAGCCAAGATGTCTCCGACAGGGGAACTACCGGGGGTTCTCAGCCCCAGCATTTT. Its protein is CASSQDVSDRGTTGGSQPQHF.

The J gene is TRBJ2-4, the V gene TRBV4-1, with D possibly matching TRBD2 (6 bases). Trimming left V 1 base short and J 0 bases short, with 13 bases between. Germline CDR1 is MGHRA and CDR2 is YSYEKL. The length of the CDR3 is 17 residues. For the CDR3, the DNA is TGCGCCAGCAGCCAAGCGGGGGAAATACTAGCCAAAAACATTCAGTACTTC. Translating gives CASSQAGEILAKNIQYF.

This clone was seen once. The V call is TRBV18, the J call TRBJ1-5; 8 bases match TRBD1. J was trimmed by 0 bases and V by 5 bases; bases with no gene match: 3. From germline, CDR1 is KGHSH and CDR2 LQKENI. The CDR3 consists of 15 residues. The CDR3 bases are TGTGCCAGCTCAGCACAGGGGGATAGCAATCAGCCCCAGCATTTT. This translates into CASSAQGDSNQPQHF.

V gene TRBV19 combines with J gene TRBJ2-2; D is perhaps TRBD2 (6 bases). V dropped 1 base and J dropped 3 bases, with 9 bases sitting between them. The length of the CDR3 is 15 residues. Germline V gene sequence: CDR1 LNHDA, CDR2 SQIVND (reference sequence). The CDR3 protein is CASSIGGLYTGELFF. CDR3 nucleotides: TGTGCCAGTAGTATAGGGGGACTCTACACCGGGGAGCTGTTTTTT.

The chain combines TRBV2 with TRBJ2-7; 13 nucleotides match TRBD2. In germline, CDR1 is SNHLY, CDR2 FYNNEI. The CDR3 loop spans 14 amino acids. V gave up 6 bases and J gave up 6 bases; unmatched junction bases: 5. The CDR3 protein is CASSRTSGSPEQYV. CDR3 nucleotides: TGTGCCAGCAGCCGGACTAGCGGGAGTCCCGAGCAGTACGTC.

This chain uses TRBV5-1 with TRBJ1-3; D is uncertain. The CDR3 spans 15 residues. Trimming removed 0 bases from V and 2 bases from J, with 9 bases in between. CDR1 is SGHRS, CDR2 YFSETQ, per germline. CDR3 in amino acids: CASSLDWGAGNTIYF. The CDR3 bases are TGCGCCAGCAGCTTGGATTGGGGAGCTGGAAACACCATATATTTT. The complete variable domain, with remaining parts taken from reference TRBV5-1 and TRBJ1-3, reads KAGVTQTPRYLIKTRGQQVTLSCSPISGHRSVSWYQQTPGQGLQFLFEYFSETQRNKGNFPGRFSGRQFSNSRSEMNVSTLELGDSALYLCASSLDWGAGNTIYFGEGSWLTVV.

The chain combines TRBV5-4 with TRBJ1-4; 8 positions agree with TRBD1. The CDR3 sequence is 14 residues long. V lost 4 bases, J lost 7 bases, and 6 bases stayed unmatched. Germline V gives CDR1 SGHNT, CDR2 YYREEE (reference sequence). In nucleotides, the CDR3 is TGTGCCAGCAGCCCAGGGGGCTTGGGTGAAAAACTGTTTTTT. It is translated as CASSPGGLGEKLFF.

The chain is built from TRBV27 and TRBJ1-2; 9 bases agree with TRBD1. Germline assignment: CDR1 MNHEY and CDR2 SMNVEV (reference sequence). The V gene end was trimmed by 5 bases and the J gene end by 7 bases; junction bases not matched to a gene: 5. The CDR3 covers 13 residues. For the CDR3, the DNA is TGTGCCAGCAGTGGGGGACAGGGTTTTGGCTACACCTTC. This translates into CASSGGQGFGYTF.

In its sample, this clone was seen once. The rearrangement joins TRBV6-1 to TRBJ2-5, with TRBD1 matching 7 bases. The assigned J gene may be wrong: the sequence end matches TRBJ2-7 better. Per germline, CDR1 MNHNS and CDR2 SASEGT. CDR3 length: 15 residues. The DNA of the CDR3 is TGTGCCAGCAGTGAGGGCCCGGGACAGCTATACGAGCAGTACTTC. Its protein is CASSEGPGQLYEQYF.

This clone appeared once. The chain recombines TRBV15 with TRBJ1-3, with no clear D. The germline V gene encodes CDR1 LNHNV and CDR2 YYDKDF (reference sequence). The length of the CDR3 is 16 residues. The germline V and J ends were trimmed by 0 bases and 3 bases, with 12 bases remaining between them. The CDR3 sequence is CATSRDLAPVGNTIYF. The DNA of the CDR3 is TGTGCCACCAGCAGAGATCTGGCACCAGTTGGAAACACCATATATTTT.

The CDR3 nucleotides read TGTGCCAGCAGTGAAACTAGCGGGAGGGCAAACATTCAGTACTTC. As protein: CASSETSGRANIQYF. The rearrangement uses TRBV6-1 and TRBJ2-4; 13 bases are shared with TRBD2. The germline gives CDR1 MNHNS, CDR2 SASEGT. The junction had 1 base not matched to a gene; V was cut back by 2 bases and J by 6 bases. This CDR3 comprises 15 residues.

The chain joins TRBV25-1 to TRBJ2-3, with TRBD2 matching over 10 bases. The CDR3 runs 15 residues. The V segment lost 3 bases and the J segment 5 bases; nucleotides outside the gene matches: 5. From germline, CDR1 is MGHDK and CDR2 SYGVNS. In nucleotides, the CDR3 is TGTGCCAGCAGTGATCCTAGCGGGAGAAGAGATACGCAGTATTTT. This codes for CASSDPSGRRDTQYF. Drawing the rest from reference TRBV25-1 and TRBJ2-3, the complete variable domain is EADIYQTPRYLVIGTGKKITLECSQTMGHDKMYWYQQDPGMELHLIHYSYGVNSTEKGDLSSESTVSRIRTEHFPLTLESARPSHTSQYLCASSDPSGRRDTQYFGPGTRLTVL.

The chain carries TRBV5-4 and TRBJ2-3; 7 bases agree with TRBD2. Unmatched junction bases numbered 3, after V lost 1 base and J lost 1 base. The CDR3 contains 15 residues. Germline values: CDR1 SGHNT, CDR2 YYREEE (reference sequence). The CDR3 region is CASSLSSGGTDTQYF. CDR3 in DNA: TGTGCCAGCAGCTTGTCCAGCGGGGGCACAGATACGCAGTATTTT.

J is TRBJ1-1 and V is TRBV5-1; 7 bases map to TRBD1. Per the germline V gene, CDR1 is SGHRS and CDR2 is YFSETQ. This CDR3 region has 13 residues. The ends lost 4 bases at V and 6 bases at J; junction bases unmatched: 6. The CDR3: CASSHGDRAEAFF. CDR3 DNA: TGCGCCAGCAGCCACGGAGACAGGGCTGAAGCTTTCTTT.

The chain has TRBV5-1 and TRBJ2-3; TRBD2 matches 9 bases. This CDR3 is built from 15 residues. Germline V gene lookup returns CDR1 SGHRS and CDR2 YFSETQ. V lost 4 bases, J lost 14 bases, and 17 bases stayed unmatched. The CDR3 here is CASSGGRAVVDIRYF. The CDR3 DNA is TGCGCCAGCAGCGGCGGGAGGGCCGTGGTCGATATCAGGTATTTT.

This clone was seen just once. The rearrangement uses TRBV4-2 and TRBJ2-1; D is possibly TRBD1 (6 bases). The germline gives CDR1 LGHNA, CDR2 YNFKEQ. With 4 bases removed from V and 5 bases from J, the gap between germline ends came to 18 bases. This CDR3 comprises 16 residues. CDR3 region: CASSRPKGDADNEQFF. The CDR3, as DNA: TGTGCCAGCAGCCGACCAAAGGGGGACGCAGACAATGAGCAGTTCTTC.

CDR3 nucleotides: TGTGCCAGCAGCTATAGCGGGAGTGCAGATACGCAGTATTTT. As protein: CASSYSGSADTQYF. The chain has TRBV6-5 and TRBJ2-3; TRBD2 matches at 9 bases. This CDR3 region has 14 residues. V was clipped by 6 bases and J by 4 bases; unmatched bases: 5. CDR1 MNHEY and CDR2 SVGAGI come from the germline V gene.

The chain couples TRBV19 to TRBJ2-1; TRBD1 agrees at 9 bases. The CDR3 length is 13 residues. Per the germline V gene, CDR1 is LNHDA and CDR2 is SQIVND (reference sequence). With 6 bases clipped from V and 9 bases from J, the junction kept 6 bases outside the gene matches. The CDR3 region is CASSSTGGFEQFF. CDR3 in DNA: TGTGCCAGTAGCTCGACAGGGGGTTTTGAGCAGTTCTTC. Filled out from reference TRBV19 and TRBJ2-1, the complete variable domain reads DGGITQSPKYLFRKEGQNVTLSCEQNLNHDAMYWYRQDPGQGLRLIYYSQIVNDFQKGDIAEGYSVSREKKESFPLTVTSAQKNPTAFYLCASSSTGGFEQFFGPGTRLTVL.

This rearrangement joins TRBV18 to TRBJ2-3, with 11 bases lining up with TRBD1. Germline values: CDR1 KGHSH, CDR2 LQKENI. The CDR3 contains 15 residues. The J segment lost 4 bases and the V segment lost 4 bases, leaving 4 bases of the junction unmatched. The CDR3 reads CASSRLGQGADTQYF. CDR3 DNA sequence: TGTGCCAGCTCACGACTGGGACAGGGGGCAGATACGCAGTATTTT.